Presented here are 23 T cell receptor beta chains from one specimen sequenced in a study of radiotherapy plus CTLA-4 blockade in lung cancer. Method: immunoSEQ multiplex PCR; TCRdb's copy keeps in-frame clones and lacks some. This table holds roughly 48,000 clones, more than 75% found once. The sample in question was peripheral blood, obtained from a patient treated with radiotherapy plus ipilimumab. These receptors were collected from a human donor with non-small cell lung cancer who had stable disease on radiotherapy plus ipilimumab.

The chain couples TRBV6-5 to TRBJ2-3, with D possibly matching TRBD2 (5 bases). The CDR3 contains 13 residues. Germline-derived CDR1 and CDR2 are MNHEY and SVGAGI. The V end was cut by 7 bases, the J end by 3 bases, with 11 bases between. The CDR3 here is CASTPPGTDTQYF. In DNA, the CDR3 is TGTGCCAGCACCCCACCGGGGACAGATACGCAGTATTTT.

This rearrangement joins TRBV9 to TRBJ2-1; no clear D gene. Trimming removed 0 bases from V and 5 bases from J, with 15 bases in between. The germline CDR1 and CDR2 sequences are SGDLS and YYNGEE. There are 16 residues in the CDR3. The chain's CDR3 is CASSVASYRDNNEQFF. DNA of the CDR3: TGTGCCAGCAGCGTAGCTTCTTACCGAGACAACAATGAGCAGTTCTTC.

The DNA of the CDR3 is TGTGCCAGTAGTATTCAGCTCACAGGGTCCGATGGAGCTTTCTTT. Residues: CASSIQLTGSDGAFF. The chain couples TRBV19 to TRBJ1-1, with D possibly matching TRBD1 (6 bases). The germline CDR1 and CDR2 sequences are LNHDA and SQIVND (reference sequence). CDR3 size: 15 residues. The germline V and J ends were trimmed by 3 bases and 10 bases, with 21 bases remaining between them.

The chain combines TRBV7-9 with TRBJ2-1, with 9 bases aligning to TRBD2. The CDR3 extends over 15 amino acids. J gave up 10 bases and V 0 bases, and 7 bases lay outside the gene matches. The germline CDR1 and CDR2 sequences are SEHNR and FQNEAQ (reference sequence). This CDR3 is CASSLAGASGTEQFF. The DNA of the CDR3 is TGTGCCAGCAGCTTAGCGGGGGCTAGCGGGACGGAGCAGTTCTTC.

The V call is TRBV19, the J call TRBJ2-5, with D hard to call. In germline, CDR1 is LNHDA, CDR2 SQIVND (reference sequence). This CDR3 has 12 residues. Trimming removed 3 bases from V and 3 bases from J, with 5 bases in between. CDR3 nucleotides: TGTGCCAGTAGTATGATAGAAGAGACCCAGTACTTC. It specifies CASSMIEETQYF.

J is TRBJ2-1 and V is TRBV27, with 7 bases that match TRBD2. With V trimmed by 3 bases and J by 5 bases, 4 bases remained unmatched. This CDR3 is built from 14 residues. Germline V lookup: CDR1 MNHEY, CDR2 SMNVEV (reference sequence). As DNA, the CDR3 is TGTGCCAGCAGTTTTCAGCGGGGCGACAATGAGCAGTTCTTC. Translating it yields CASSFQRGDNEQFF.

As DNA, the CDR3 is TGTGCCAGCAGTGAGGGGGGGACAGGGGGCATAGCTTTCTTT. It is translated as CASSEGGTGGIAFF. V is TRBV6-1 and J is TRBJ1-1; TRBD1 matches 12 bases. J gave up 10 bases and V 3 bases, and 6 bases lay outside the gene matches. Germline-derived CDR1 and CDR2 are MNHNS and SASEGT. The CDR3 covers 14 residues.

This chain uses TRBV28 with TRBJ2-3, with D unclear. V lost 5 bases and J 0 bases, leaving 9 bases between the germline ends. Germline V gene data show CDR1 as MDHEN and CDR2 as SYDVKM. The CDR3 is 14 residues long. Here the CDR3 DNA reads TGTGCCAGCAGTCTCGTATCTAGCACAGATACGCAGTATTTT. Encoded protein: CASSLVSSTDTQYF. Using reference TRBV28 and TRBJ2-3 for the parts outside the CDR3, the full variable domain is DVKVTQSSRYLVKRTGEKVFLECVQDMDHENMFWYRQDPGLGLRLIYFSYDVKMKEKGDIPEGYSVSREKKERFSLILESASTNQTSMYLCASSLVSSTDTQYFGPGTRLTVL.

V usage is TRBV7-2 and J usage is TRBJ2-1; a weak D match, TRBD2 (6 bases). The length of the CDR3 is 14 residues. Germline-derived CDR1 and CDR2 are SGHTA and FQGNSA. V lost 1 base to trimming and J lost 3 bases, with 7 bases between them. The CDR3 spells CASSLGTIYNEQFF. The CDR3 DNA reads TGTGCCAGCAGCTTAGGGACTATCTACAATGAGCAGTTCTTC.

The chain uses TRBV10-2 and TRBJ2-3; perhaps TRBD2 as D (5 bases). Trimming removed 2 bases from V and 2 bases from J, with 11 bases in between. The CDR3 sequence is 15 residues long. From germline, CDR1 is WSHSY and CDR2 SAAADI. CDR3 in amino acids: CASSERAGLTDTQYF. The CDR3 nucleotides read TGCGCCAGCAGTGAGAGGGCGGGCCTCACAGATACGCAGTATTTT.

CDR3 region: CATRGPANYGYTF. CDR3 sequence (DNA): TGTGCCACCAGGGGGCCAGCTAACTATGGCTACACCTTC. This chain connects TRBV15 to TRBJ1-2; possible D gene TRBD1, 5 bases. The CDR3 length is 13 residues. Trimming cost V 6 bases and J 0 bases, with 8 bases left between them. Germline CDR1 LNHNV, CDR2 YYDKDF (reference sequence).

The chain recombines TRBV9 with TRBJ2-5; the match to TRBD2 covers 8 bases. The J call is doubtful: the DNA matches TRBJ2-7 better. Germline V gene sequence: CDR1 SGDLS, CDR2 YYNGEE. This CDR3 comprises 15 residues. The CDR3, as DNA: TGTGCCAGCAGCGTAGCTCCGGGAGGGCCCAACGAGCAGTACTTC. This gives the protein CASSVAPGGPNEQYF.

The chain combines TRBV15 with TRBJ2-7, with D perhaps matching TRBD1 (5 bases). Germline CDR1 and CDR2: LNHNV and YYDKDF (reference sequence). Trimming shortened V by 3 bases and J by 2 bases, and 11 bases separated the two germline ends. This CDR3 contains 14 residues. CDR3 region: CATSRDPGPYEQYF. The CDR3 nucleotides read TGTGCCACCAGCAGGGATCCAGGGCCCTACGAGCAGTACTTC.

This chain uses TRBV4-2 with TRBJ2-7, with TRBD2 as a possible D gene (5 bases). Trimming took 3 bases from V and 1 from J, leaving 13 bases between them. The CDR3 is 15 residues long. CDR1 is LGHNA and CDR2 is YNFKEQ in the germline V gene. This CDR3 is CASSQGAWESYEQYF. CDR3 coding DNA: TGTGCCAGCAGCCAGGGAGCGTGGGAATCCTACGAGCAGTACTTC.

This clone was seen a single time. The V call is TRBV2, the J call TRBJ1-1, with 7 bases that match TRBD1. Trimming at V came to 7 bases and at J to 5 bases, leaving 4 bases not matched to a gene. The CDR3 contains 12 residues. CDR1 is SNHLY, CDR2 FYNNEI, per germline. In DNA form, the CDR3 reads TGTGCCAGCACCCGACAGGGAACTGAAGCTTTCTTT. This codes for CASTRQGTEAFF.

The V and J genes are TRBV18 and TRBJ2-3, with D possibly being TRBD1 (6 bases). CDR1 is KGHSH and CDR2 is LQKENI in the germline V gene. This CDR3 contains 14 residues. V was shortened by 6 bases and J by 3 bases, with 13 bases between the two germline ends. This CDR3 is CASSPGQKTDTQYF. Written as DNA, the CDR3 is TGTGCCAGCTCCCCGGGACAAAAGACAGATACGCAGTATTTT.

The chain recombines TRBV28 with TRBJ2-5, with 9 bases matching TRBD1. Germline CDR1 is MDHEN and CDR2 is SYDVKM. The CDR3 sequence is 19 residues long. V shed 5 bases, J shed 5 bases, and the junction held 21 bases outside the gene matches. The DNA of the CDR3 is TGTGCCAGCAGTGAGACCTTAACGGGACAGGGCCTACCGGGGGAGACCCAGTACTTC. Translated, it gives CASSETLTGQGLPGETQYF.

The CDR3: CASSRTGELDNEQFF. In DNA form, the CDR3 reads TGTGCCAGTAGCAGGACAGGGGAACTTGACAATGAGCAGTTCTTC. The chain joins TRBV19 to TRBJ2-1; TRBD1 matches at 9 bases. The V gene's germline CDR1 is LNHDA and CDR2 SQIVND (reference sequence). This CDR3 region has 15 residues. Trimming removed 6 bases from V and 5 bases from J; junction bases left unmatched: 8.

The genes are TRBV4-1 and TRBJ2-7; D remains unclear. Trimming removed 4 bases at V and 2 bases at J, with 12 bases between. Germline CDR1 reads MGHRA; CDR2 reads YSYEKL. The CDR3 runs 14 residues. The CDR3 reads CASSRLDPPYEQYF. CDR3 bases: TGCGCCAGCAGCCGCCTAGACCCCCCCTACGAGCAGTACTTC.

V gene TRBV7-2 combines with J gene TRBJ2-1, with TRBD1 matching over 7 bases. The length of the CDR3 is 13 residues. The junction had 4 bases not matched to a gene; V was cut back by 5 bases and J by 6 bases. Germline CDR1 and CDR2: SGHTA and FQGNSA. The CDR3 region has the DNA TGTGCCAGCAGCCCACAGGGGATCAATGAGCAGTTCTTC. Protein sequence: CASSPQGINEQFF.

The chain couples TRBV7-2 to TRBJ2-1; 8 positions agree with TRBD2. V was pared by 5 bases and J by 2 bases, with 5 bases of the junction left unmatched. Germline assignment: CDR1 SGHTA and CDR2 FQGNSA. The CDR3 has 15 amino acids. The CDR3 sequence is CASSATSGTYNEQFF. The CDR3 DNA reads as TGTGCCAGCAGCGCCACTAGCGGAACCTACAATGAGCAGTTCTTC.

CDR3 DNA: TGCGCCAGCAGTGACCAAGCCTTTGGTCTGGAGGGCTCCTACAATGAGCAGTTCTTC. Residues: CASSDQAFGLEGSYNEQFF. This rearrangement joins TRBV10-1 to TRBJ2-1, with a weak D call TRBD2 (6 bases). Per germline, CDR1 WNHNN and CDR2 SYGVQD (reference sequence). The CDR3 extends over 19 amino acids. Trimming removed 3 bases at V and 0 bases at J, with 21 bases between.

The CDR3 DNA is TGTGCCAGCAGCTCCTACCTCCGGGAAAGAGGTTCACCCCTCCACTTT. Translating gives CASSSYLRERGSPLHF. V usage is TRBV7-6 and J usage is TRBJ1-6; D ambiguous. V lost 4 bases and J lost 9, with 19 bases in between. The CDR3 loop spans 16 amino acids. The V gene's germline CDR1 is SGHVS and CDR2 FNYEAQ.